The rows below give T cell receptor beta chains drawn from one sample of a study of shared clonotypes between healthy human individuals. Libraries were prepared by immunoSEQ multiplex PCR; TCRdb keeps only in-frame clonotypes and omits some of them. The repertoire holds over 95,000 clones, with roughly 70% as singletons. The sequencing sample was made of memory CD8+ T cells sorted from blood. Every receptor here comes from a woman between 25 and 40 years old in good health. Each CDR3 is given with its conserved first and last residue.

v_gene: TRBV4-2; CDR3aa: CASSPGQENEKLFF
v_gene: TRBV6-1; CDR3aa: CASSDRGGGAYEQYF
v_gene: TRBV6-5; CDR3aa: CASSLTTNYGYTF
v_gene: TRBV5-1; CDR3aa: CASSLLAGVLQAFF
v_gene: TRBV18; CDR3aa: CASSPETGTNTEAFF
v_gene: TRBV5-1; CDR3aa: CASSLEGTSYEQYF
v_gene: TRBV5-5; CDR3aa: CASSFYGTYEQYF
v_gene: TRBV25-1; CDR3aa: CASSDREGNQPQHF
v_gene: TRBV13; CDR3aa: CASSLQSRTVSSYEQYF
v_gene: TRBV29-1; CDR3aa: CSVEGAPDYEQYF
v_gene: TRBV5-1; CDR3aa: CASSLSGVGYTF
v_gene: TRBV5-1; CDR3aa: CASSLAMPSGYEQYF
v_gene: TRBV19; CDR3aa: CASSIDRSTSGVPYQETQYF
v_gene: TRBV7-2; CDR3aa: CASSLGGGYNEQFF
v_gene: TRBV15; CDR3aa: CATSRAGQIQETQYF
v_gene: TRBV4-2; CDR3aa: CASSQEVSGSYNEQFF
v_gene: TRBV9; CDR3aa: CASSVAWGSGNEQFF
v_gene: TRBV6-1; CDR3aa: CASSESQGHTQYF
v_gene: TRBV20-1; CDR3aa: CSAREERRAFF
v_gene: TRBV27; CDR3aa: CASSQGWDTEAFF
v_gene: TRBV6-6; CDR3aa: CASSADRQPQHF
v_gene: TRBV19; CDR3aa: CASSPGTHTGELFF
v_gene: TRBV28; CDR3aa: CASTQGPQNTEAFF
v_gene: TRBV6-5; CDR3aa: CASSTGQGDSSEQYF
v_gene: TRBV18; CDR3aa: CASSPYARSSGNTIYF